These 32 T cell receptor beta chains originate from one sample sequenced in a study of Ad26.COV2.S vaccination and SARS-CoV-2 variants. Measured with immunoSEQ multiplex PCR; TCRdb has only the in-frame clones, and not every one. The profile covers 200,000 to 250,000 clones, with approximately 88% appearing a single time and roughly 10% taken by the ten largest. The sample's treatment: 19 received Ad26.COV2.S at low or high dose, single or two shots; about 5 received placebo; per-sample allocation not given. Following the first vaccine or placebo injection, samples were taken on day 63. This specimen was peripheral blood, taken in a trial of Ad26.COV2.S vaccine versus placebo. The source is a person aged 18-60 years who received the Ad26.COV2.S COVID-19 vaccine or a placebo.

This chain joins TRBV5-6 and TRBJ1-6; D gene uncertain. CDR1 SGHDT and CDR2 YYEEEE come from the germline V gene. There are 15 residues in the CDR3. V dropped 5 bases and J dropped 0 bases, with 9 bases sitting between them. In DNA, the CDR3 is TGTGCCAGCAGTCATTTGAGCTCCTATAATTCACCCCTCCACTTT. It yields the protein CASSHLSSYNSPLHF.

The CDR3: CARSLVGRTSNQPQHF. CDR3 nucleotides: TGTGCCAGAAGCTTAGTTGGCAGAACTAGCAATCAGCCCCAGCATTTT. The chain couples TRBV7-5 to TRBJ1-5; TRBD1 is taken as the D call from the table, unchecked against the DNA. TRBV7-5 is reported as a pseudogene. The CDR3 covers 16 residues.

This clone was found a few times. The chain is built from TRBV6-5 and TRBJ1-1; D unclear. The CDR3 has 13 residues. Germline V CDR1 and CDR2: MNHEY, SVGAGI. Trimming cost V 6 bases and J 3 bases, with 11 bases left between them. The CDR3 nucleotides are TGTGCCAGCAGGAGGGTAATGGACACTGAAGCTTTCTTT. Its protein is CASRRVMDTEAFF.

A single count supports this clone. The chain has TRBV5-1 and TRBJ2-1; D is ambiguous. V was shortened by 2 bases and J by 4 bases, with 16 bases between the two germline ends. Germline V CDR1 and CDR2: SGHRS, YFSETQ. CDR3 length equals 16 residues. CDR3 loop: CASSFLDRKQYNEQFF. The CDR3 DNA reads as TGCGCCAGCAGCTTTCTTGACCGGAAACAGTACAATGAGCAGTTCTTC.

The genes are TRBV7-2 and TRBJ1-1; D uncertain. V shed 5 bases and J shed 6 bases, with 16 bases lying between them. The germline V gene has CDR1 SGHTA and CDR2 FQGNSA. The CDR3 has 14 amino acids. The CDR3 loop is CASSQAPQRAEAFF. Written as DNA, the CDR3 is TGTGCCAGCAGCCAAGCACCACAGAGGGCTGAAGCTTTCTTT.

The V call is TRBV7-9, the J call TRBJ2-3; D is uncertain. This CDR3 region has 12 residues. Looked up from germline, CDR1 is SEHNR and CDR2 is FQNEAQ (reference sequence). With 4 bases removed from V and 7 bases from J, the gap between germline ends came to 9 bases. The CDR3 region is CASSSGPNTQYF. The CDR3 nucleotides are TGTGCCAGCAGCTCAGGACCAAATACGCAGTATTTT.

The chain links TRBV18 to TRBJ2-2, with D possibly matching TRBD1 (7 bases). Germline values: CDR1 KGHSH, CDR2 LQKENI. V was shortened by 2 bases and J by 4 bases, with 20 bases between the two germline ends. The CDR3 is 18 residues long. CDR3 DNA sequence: TGTGCCAGCTCACCATACCCCCTGGCAGGGGGGACCACCGGGGAGCTGTTTTTT. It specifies CASSPYPLAGGTTGELFF.

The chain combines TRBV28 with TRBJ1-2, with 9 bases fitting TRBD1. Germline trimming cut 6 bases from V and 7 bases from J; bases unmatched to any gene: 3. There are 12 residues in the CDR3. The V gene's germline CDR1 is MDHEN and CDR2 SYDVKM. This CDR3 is CASRDRGRGYTF. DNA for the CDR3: TGTGCCAGCAGGGACAGGGGACGTGGCTACACCTTC.

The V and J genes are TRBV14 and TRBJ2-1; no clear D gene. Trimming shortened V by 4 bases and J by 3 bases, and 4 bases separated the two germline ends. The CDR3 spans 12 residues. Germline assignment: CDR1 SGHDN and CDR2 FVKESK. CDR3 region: CASSPIYNEQFF. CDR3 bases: TGTGCCAGCAGCCCGATCTACAATGAGCAGTTCTTC.

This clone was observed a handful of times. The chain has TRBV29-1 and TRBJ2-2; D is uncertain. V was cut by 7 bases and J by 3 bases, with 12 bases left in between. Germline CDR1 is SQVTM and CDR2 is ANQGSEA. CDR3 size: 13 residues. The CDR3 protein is CSGQTLDTGELFF. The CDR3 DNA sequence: TGCAGCGGCCAAACGTTGGACACCGGGGAGCTGTTTTTT.

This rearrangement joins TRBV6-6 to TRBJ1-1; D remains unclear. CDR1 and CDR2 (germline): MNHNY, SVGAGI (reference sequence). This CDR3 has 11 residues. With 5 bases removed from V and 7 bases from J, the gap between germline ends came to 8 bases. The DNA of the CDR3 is TGTGCCAGCAGTCAGAGGAATGAAGCTTTCTTT. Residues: CASSQRNEAFF.

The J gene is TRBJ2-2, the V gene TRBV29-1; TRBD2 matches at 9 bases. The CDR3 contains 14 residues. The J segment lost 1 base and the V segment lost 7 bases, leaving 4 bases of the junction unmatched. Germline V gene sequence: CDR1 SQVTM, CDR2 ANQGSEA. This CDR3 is CSGRLAVNTGELFF. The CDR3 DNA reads TGCAGCGGCAGACTAGCGGTGAACACCGGGGAGCTGTTTTTT.

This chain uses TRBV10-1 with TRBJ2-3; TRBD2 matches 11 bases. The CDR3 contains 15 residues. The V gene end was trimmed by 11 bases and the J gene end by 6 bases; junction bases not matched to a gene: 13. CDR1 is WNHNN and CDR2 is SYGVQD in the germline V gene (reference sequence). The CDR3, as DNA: TGCGCCCCAGTCACCCCTAGCGGGGGGAAGGATACGCAGTATTTT. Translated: CAPVTPSGGKDTQYF.

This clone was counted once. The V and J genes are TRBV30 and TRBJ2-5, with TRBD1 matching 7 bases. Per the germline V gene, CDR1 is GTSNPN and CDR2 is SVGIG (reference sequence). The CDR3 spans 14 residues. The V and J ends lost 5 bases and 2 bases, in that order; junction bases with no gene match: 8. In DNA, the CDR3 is TGTGCCTGGGCGGTCGGGACAGTTCAAGAGACCCAGTACTTC. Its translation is CAWAVGTVQETQYF.

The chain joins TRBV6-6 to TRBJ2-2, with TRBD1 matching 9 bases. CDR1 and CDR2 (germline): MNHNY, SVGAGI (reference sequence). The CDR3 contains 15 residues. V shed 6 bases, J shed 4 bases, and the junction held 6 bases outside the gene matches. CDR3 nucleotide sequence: TGTGCCAGCAGGGTACAGGGGGCGGGCACCGGGGAGCTGTTTTTT. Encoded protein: CASRVQGAGTGELFF.

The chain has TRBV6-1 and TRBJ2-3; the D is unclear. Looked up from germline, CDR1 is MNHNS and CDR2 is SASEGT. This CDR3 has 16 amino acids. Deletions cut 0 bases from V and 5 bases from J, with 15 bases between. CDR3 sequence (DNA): TGTGCCAGCAGTGAAGCGGCGAGCGCGGTAAAAGATACGCAGTATTTT. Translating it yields CASSEAASAVKDTQYF.

Here the CDR3 DNA reads TGTGCCAGCAGTACCCGAGGGGGGCGCGGAAATCAGCCCCAGCATTTT. Encoded protein: CASSTRGGRGNQPQHF. This chain uses TRBV28 with TRBJ1-5; D perhaps matches TRBD1 (6 bases). CDR1 is MDHEN, CDR2 SYDVKM, per germline. V lost 5 bases and J lost 4, with 18 bases in between. This CDR3 has 16 amino acids.

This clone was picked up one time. CDR3: CASSTGTSGQETQYF. In DNA form, the CDR3 reads TGTGCCAGTAGTACCGGGACTAGCGGACAAGAGACCCAGTACTTC. This chain joins TRBV19 and TRBJ2-5; 11 nucleotides align to TRBD2. Germline V gene data show CDR1 as LNHDA and CDR2 as SQIVND (reference sequence). This CDR3 is 15 amino acids long. The trim removed 4 bases at V and 2 bases at J, leaving 3 bases unmatched.

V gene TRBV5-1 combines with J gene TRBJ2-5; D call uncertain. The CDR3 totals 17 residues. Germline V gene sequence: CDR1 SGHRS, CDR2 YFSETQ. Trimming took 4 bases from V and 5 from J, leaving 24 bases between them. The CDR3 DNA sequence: TGCGCCAGCAGCCATACTGAACTCCTAAAGGCCGAGGAGACCCAGTACTTC. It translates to CASSHTELLKAEETQYF.

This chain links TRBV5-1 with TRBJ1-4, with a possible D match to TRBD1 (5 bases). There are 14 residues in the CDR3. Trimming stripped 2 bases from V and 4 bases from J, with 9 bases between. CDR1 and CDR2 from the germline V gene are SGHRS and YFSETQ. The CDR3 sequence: CASSFVGGNEKLFF. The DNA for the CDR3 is TGCGCCAGCAGCTTCGTCGGGGGTAATGAAAAACTGTTTTTT.

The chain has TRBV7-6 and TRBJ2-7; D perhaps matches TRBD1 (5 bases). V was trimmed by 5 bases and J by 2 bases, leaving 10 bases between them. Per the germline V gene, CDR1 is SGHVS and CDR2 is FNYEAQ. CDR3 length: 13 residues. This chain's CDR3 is CASSRQNAYEQYF. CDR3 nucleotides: TGTGCCAGCAGCCGACAGAACGCCTACGAGCAGTACTTC.

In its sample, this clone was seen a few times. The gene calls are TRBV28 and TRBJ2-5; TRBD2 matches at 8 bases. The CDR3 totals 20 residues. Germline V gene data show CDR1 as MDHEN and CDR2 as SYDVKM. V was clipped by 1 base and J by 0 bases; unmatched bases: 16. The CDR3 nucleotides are TGTGCCAGCAGTTTATCTGTCATTTGGCGGGGGGCCCTATACCAAGAGACCCAGTACTTC. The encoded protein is CASSLSVIWRGALYQETQYF.

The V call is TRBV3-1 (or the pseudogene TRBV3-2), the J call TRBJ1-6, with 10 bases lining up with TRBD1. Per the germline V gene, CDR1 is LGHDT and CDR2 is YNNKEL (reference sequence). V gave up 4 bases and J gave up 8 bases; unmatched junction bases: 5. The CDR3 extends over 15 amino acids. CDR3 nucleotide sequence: TGTGCCAGCAGCCCGACAGGACAGGGGGATTCACCCCTCCACTTT. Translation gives CASSPTGQGDSPLHF.

CDR3 in DNA: TGTGCCAGCAGCAACGAAGGGGAGACTAGGTTTCACGAGCAGTACTTC. It codes for CASSNEGETRFHEQYF. The V call is TRBV21-1, the J call TRBJ2-7; the listed D gene, TRBD2, was not tested against the DNA. TRBV21-1 represents a pseudogene. The length of the CDR3 is 16 residues.

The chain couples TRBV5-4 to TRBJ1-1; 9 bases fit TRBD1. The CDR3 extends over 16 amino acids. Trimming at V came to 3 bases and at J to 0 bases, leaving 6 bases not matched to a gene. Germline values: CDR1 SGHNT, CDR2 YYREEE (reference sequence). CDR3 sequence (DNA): TGTGCCAGCAGCTCCGGACAGGGGACATTGAACACTGAAGCTTTCTTT. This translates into CASSSGQGTLNTEAFF.

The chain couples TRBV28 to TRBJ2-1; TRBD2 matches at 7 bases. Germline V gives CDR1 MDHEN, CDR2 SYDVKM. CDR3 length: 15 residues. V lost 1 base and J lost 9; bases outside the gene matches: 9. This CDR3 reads CASSLYPDRGVEQFF. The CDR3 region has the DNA TGTGCCAGCAGTTTATACCCAGACCGGGGGGTTGAGCAGTTCTTC.

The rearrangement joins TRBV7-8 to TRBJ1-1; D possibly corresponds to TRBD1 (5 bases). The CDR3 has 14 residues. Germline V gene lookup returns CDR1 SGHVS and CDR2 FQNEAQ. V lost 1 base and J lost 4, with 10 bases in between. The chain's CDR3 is CASSLVQGGTEAFF. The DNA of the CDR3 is TGTGCCAGCAGCTTAGTTCAGGGAGGCACTGAAGCTTTCTTT.

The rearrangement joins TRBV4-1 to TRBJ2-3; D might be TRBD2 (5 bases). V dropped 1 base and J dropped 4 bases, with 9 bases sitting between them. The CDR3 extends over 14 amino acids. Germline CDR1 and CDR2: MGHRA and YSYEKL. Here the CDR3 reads CASSQASPADTQYF. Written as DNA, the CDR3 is TGCGCCAGCAGCCAAGCTAGCCCCGCAGATACGCAGTATTTT.

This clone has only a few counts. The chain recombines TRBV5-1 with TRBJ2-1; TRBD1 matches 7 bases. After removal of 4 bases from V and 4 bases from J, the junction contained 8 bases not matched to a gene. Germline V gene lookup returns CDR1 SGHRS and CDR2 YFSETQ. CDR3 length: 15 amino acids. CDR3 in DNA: TGCGCCAGCAGCCCGGGACAGCTTACTTACAATGAGCAGTTCTTC. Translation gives CASSPGQLTYNEQFF.

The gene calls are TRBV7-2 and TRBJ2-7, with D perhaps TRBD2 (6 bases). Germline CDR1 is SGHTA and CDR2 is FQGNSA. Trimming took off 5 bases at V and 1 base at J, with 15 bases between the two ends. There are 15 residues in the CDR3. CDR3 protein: CASSREVTVSYEQYF. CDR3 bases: TGTGCCAGCAGCAGGGAGGTTACGGTATCCTACGAGCAGTACTTC.

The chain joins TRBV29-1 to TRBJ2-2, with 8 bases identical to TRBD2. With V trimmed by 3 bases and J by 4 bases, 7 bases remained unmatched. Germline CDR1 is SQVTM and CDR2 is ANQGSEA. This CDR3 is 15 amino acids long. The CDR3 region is CSVELQRETTGELFF. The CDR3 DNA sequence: TGCAGCGTTGAGTTACAGCGGGAGACCACCGGGGAGCTGTTTTTT.

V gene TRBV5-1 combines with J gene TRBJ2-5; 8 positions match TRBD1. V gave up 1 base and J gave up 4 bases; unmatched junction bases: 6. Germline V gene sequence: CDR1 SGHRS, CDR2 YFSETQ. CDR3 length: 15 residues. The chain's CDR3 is CASSLYQGAGETQYF. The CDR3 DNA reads TGCGCCAGCAGCTTGTATCAGGGGGCGGGAGAGACCCAGTACTTC. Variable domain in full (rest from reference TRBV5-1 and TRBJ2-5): KAGVTQTPRYLIKTRGQQVTLSCSPISGHRSVSWYQQTPGQGLQFLFEYFSETQRNKGNFPGRFSGRQFSNSRSEMNVSTLELGDSALYLCASSLYQGAGETQYFGPGTRLLVL.